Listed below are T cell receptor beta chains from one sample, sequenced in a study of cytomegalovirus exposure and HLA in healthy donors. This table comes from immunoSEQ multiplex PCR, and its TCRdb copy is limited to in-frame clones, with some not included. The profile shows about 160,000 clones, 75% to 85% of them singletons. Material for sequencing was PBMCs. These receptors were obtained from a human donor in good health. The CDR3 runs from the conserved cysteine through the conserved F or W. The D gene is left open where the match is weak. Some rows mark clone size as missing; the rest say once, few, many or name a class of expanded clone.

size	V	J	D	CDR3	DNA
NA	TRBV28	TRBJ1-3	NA	CASSPHEGRGGNTIYF	TGTGCCAGCAGCCCGCATGAGGGCCGAGGCGGAAACACCATATATTTT
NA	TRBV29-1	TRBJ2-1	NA	CSARDFFANEQFF	TGCAGCGCCCGGGACTTCTTCGCCAATGAGCAGTTCTTC
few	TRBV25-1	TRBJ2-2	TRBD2	CASSAGGIITGELFF	TGTGCCAGCAGTGCGGGGGGTATCATCACCGGGGAGCTGTTTTTT
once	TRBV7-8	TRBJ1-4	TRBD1	CASRPTGRRTNEKLFF	TGTGCCAGCAGACCGACAGGGAGGCGAACTAATGAAAAACTGTTTTTT
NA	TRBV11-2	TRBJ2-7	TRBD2	CASSLVAGGYEQYF	TGTGCCAGCAGCTTGGTAGCGGGCGGATACGAGCAGTACTTC
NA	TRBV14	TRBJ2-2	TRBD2	CASSQDSWREGGELFF	TGTGCCAGCAGCCAAGATTCTTGGCGGGAGGGGGGGGAGCTGTTTTTT
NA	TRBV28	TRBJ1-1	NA	CASHSPGNTEAFF	TGTGCCAGTCACTCGCCGGGGAACACTGAAGCTTTCTTT
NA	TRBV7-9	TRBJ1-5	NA	CASSSSGTTNQPQHF	TGTGCCAGCAGCTCTAGCGGGACAACTAATCAGCCCCAGCATTTT
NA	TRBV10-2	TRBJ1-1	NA	CASSEIWNTEAFF	TGCGCCAGCAGTGAGATCTGGAACACTGAAGCTTTCTTT
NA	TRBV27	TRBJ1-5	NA	CASSWEGSGNQPQHF	TGTGCCAGCAGCTGGGAGGGGTCTGGCAATCAGCCCCAGCATTTT
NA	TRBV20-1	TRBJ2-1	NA	CSAANNNEQFF	TGCAGTGCCGCGAATAACAATGAGCAGTTCTTC
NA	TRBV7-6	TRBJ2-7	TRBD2	CASSLARGTIYEQYF	TGTGCCAGCAGCTTAGCCCGGGGGACTATTTACGAGCAGTACTTC
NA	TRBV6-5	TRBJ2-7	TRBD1	CASTPGTESTYEQYF	TGTGCCAGCACCCCAGGGACAGAATCAACCTACGAGCAGTACTTC
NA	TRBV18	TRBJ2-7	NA	CASSPSLEQYF	TGTGCCAGCTCACCTTCCCTCGAGCAGTACTTC
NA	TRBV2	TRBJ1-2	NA	CASRFQGAELNYGYTF	TGTGCCAGCCGCTTCCAGGGCGCAGAACTTAACTATGGCTACACCTTC
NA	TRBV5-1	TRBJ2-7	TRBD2	CASSFGLAGEPYEQYF	TGCGCCAGCAGCTTTGGACTAGCGGGAGAACCCTACGAGCAGTACTTC
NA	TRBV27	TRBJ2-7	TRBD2	CASSLSGLGDYEQYF	TGTGCCAGCAGTCTCTCGGGACTAGGTGACTACGAGCAGTACTTC
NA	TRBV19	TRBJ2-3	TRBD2	CASSISLAGDTDTQYF	TGTGCCAGTAGTATCAGCCTAGCGGGGGACACAGATACGCAGTATTTT
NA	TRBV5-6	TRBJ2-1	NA	CASSLSGVPYNEQFF	TGTGCCAGCAGCTTGTCGGGGGTACCCTACAATGAGCAGTTCTTC
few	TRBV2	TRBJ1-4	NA	CASGVFTNEKLFF	TGTGCCAGCGGAGTGTTTACTAATGAAAAACTGTTTTTT
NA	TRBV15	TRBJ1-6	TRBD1	CATSRDLVGQGNSPLHF	TGTGCCACCAGCAGAGATCTTGTGGGACAGGGGAATTCACCCCTCCACTTT
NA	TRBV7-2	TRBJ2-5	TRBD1	CASSFWDRGWGGETQYF	TGTGCCAGCAGCTTTTGGGACAGGGGGTGGGGTGGGGAGACCCAGTACTTC
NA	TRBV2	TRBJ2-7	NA	CASSEALRGSSYEQYF	TGTGCCAGCAGTGAAGCTTTAAGGGGCAGCTCCTACGAGCAGTACTTC
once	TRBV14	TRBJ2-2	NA	CASSHGMGATGELFF	TGTGCCAGCAGCCATGGTATGGGGGCCACCGGGGAGCTGTTTTTT
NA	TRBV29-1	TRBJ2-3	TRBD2	CSVDGRASDTQYF	TGCAGCGTGGACGGGAGGGCCTCAGATACGCAGTATTTT
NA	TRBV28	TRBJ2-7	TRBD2	CASIQGGTSGSTSTYEQYF	TGTGCCAGCATCCAAGGGGGGACTAGCGGGTCGACGTCTACCTACGAGCAGTACTTC
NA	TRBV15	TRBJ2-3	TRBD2	CATSRDRLAGISSTDTQYF	TGTGCCACCAGCAGAGATAGGCTAGCGGGAATCTCTAGCACAGATACGCAGTATTTT
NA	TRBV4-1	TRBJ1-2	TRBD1	CASSLWTGGVGYTF	TGCGCCAGCAGCCTATGGACAGGGGGCGTTGGCTACACCTTC
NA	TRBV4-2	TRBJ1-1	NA	CASSREPRVVQGGSNTEALF	TGTGCCAGCAGCCGGGAACCAAGAGTAGTTCAAGGAGGGTCGAACACTGAAGCTCTCTTT
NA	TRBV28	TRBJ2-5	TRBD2	CASSPGTSFPQYF	TGTGCCAGCAGTCCCGGGACTAGCTTCCCCCAGTACTTC
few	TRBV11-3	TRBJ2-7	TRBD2	CASSGGGSSYEQYF	TGTGCCAGCAGCGGCGGGGGGTCCTCCTACGAGCAGTACTTC
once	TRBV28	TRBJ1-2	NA	CASRGGSYGYTF	TGTGCCAGCAGGGGAGGGAGCTATGGCTACACCTTC
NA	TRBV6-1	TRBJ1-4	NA	CASLGGNGEKLFF	TGTGCCAGCCTGGGGGGGAATGGTGAAAAACTGTTTTTT
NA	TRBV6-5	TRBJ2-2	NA	CASHLAVGGELFF	TGTGCCAGCCACTTGGCGGTAGGCGGGGAGCTGTTTTTT
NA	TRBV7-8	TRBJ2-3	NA	CASLKGDGGSTDTQYF	TGTGCCAGCCTCAAGGGAGACGGCGGCAGCACAGATACGCAGTATTTT
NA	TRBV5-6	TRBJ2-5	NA	CASSLAPSLQDKLYF	TGTGCCAGCAGCTTGGCCCCGTCACTCCAGGACAAGTTATACTTC
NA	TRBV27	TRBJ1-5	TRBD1	CASSLRGGGQPQHF	TGTGCCAGCAGTTTGCGAGGGGGCGGGCAGCCCCAGCATTTT
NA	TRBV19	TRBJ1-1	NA	CASSFGFEAFF	TGTGCCAGTAGTTTCGGTTTCGAAGCTTTCTTT
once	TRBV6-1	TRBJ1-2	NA	CASSILTLGGYTF	TGTGCCAGCAGTATATTGACTCTGGGTGGCTACACCTTC
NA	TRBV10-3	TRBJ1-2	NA	CAIRGGSQGYTF	TGTGCCATCAGGGGGGGATCTCAAGGCTACACCTTC
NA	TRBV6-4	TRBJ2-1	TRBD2	CASSDRPTSGGYNEQFF	TGTGCCAGCAGTGACCGACCGACTAGCGGGGGCTACAATGAGCAGTTCTTC
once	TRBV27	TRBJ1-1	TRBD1	CASRRQGRPEAFF	TGTGCCAGCAGAAGACAGGGGAGGCCTGAAGCTTTCTTT